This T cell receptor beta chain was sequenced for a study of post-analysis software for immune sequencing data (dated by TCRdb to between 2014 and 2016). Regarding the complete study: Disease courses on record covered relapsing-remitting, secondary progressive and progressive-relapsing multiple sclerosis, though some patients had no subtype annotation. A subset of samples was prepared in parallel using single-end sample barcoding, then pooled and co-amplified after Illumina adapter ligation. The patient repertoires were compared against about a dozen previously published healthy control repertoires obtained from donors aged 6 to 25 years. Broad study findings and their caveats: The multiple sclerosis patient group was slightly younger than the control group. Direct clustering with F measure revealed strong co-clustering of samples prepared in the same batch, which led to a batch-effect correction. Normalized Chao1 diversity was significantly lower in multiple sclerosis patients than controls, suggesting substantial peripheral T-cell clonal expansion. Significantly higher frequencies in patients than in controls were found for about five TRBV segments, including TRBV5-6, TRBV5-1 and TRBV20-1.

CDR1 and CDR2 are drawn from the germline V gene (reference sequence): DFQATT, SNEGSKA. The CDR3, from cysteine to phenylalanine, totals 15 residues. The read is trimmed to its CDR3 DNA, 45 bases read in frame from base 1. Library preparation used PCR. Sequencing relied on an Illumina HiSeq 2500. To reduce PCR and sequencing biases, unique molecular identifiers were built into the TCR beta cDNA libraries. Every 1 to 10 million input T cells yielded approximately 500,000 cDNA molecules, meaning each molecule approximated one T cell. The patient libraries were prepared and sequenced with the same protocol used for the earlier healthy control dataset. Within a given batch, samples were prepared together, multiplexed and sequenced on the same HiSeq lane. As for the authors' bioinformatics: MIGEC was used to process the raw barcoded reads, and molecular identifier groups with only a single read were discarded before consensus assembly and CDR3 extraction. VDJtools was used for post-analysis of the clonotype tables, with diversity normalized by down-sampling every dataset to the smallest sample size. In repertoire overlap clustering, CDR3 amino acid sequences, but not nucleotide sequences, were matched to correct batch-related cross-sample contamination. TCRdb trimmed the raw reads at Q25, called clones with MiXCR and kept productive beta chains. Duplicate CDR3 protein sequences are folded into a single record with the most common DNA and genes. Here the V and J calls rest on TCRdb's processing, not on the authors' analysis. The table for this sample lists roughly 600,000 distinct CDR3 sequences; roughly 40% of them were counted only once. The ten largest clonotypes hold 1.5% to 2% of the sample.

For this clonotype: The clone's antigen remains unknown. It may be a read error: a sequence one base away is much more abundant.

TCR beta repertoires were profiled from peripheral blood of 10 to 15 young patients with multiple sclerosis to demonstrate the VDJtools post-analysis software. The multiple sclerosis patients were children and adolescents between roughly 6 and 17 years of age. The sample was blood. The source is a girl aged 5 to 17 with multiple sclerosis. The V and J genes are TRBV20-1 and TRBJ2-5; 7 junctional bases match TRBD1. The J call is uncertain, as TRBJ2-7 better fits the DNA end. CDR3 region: CSARDRDRWAHEQYF. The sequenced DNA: TGCAGTGCTAGAGACCGGGACAGATGGGCCCACGAGCAGTACTTC.